A single sample gave rise to the 22 T cell receptor beta chains below, sequenced in a study of T cell responses to AZD1222 COVID-19 vaccine. Here immunoSEQ multiplex PCR was the method, and the copy in TCRdb shows in-frame clones only, minus some. The table records 100,000 to 150,000 clones, just over 85% of them present only once. The material sequenced was peripheral blood, taken on day 0 of AZD1222 vaccination. Receptor source: an adult in good health.

The chain employs TRBV7-8 and TRBJ2-2; 9 bases agree with TRBD1. Germline V gene sequence: CDR1 SGHVS, CDR2 FQNEAQ. The CDR3 has 16 amino acids. Germline trimming cut 5 bases from V and 7 bases from J; bases unmatched to any gene: 11. CDR3 region: CASSRSRTGDIGELFF. For the CDR3, the DNA is TGTGCCAGCAGCCGTAGTCGGACAGGGGATATCGGGGAGCTGTTTTTT.

This chain connects TRBV5-1 to TRBJ2-1; 7 bases line up with TRBD2. Germline trimming cut 4 bases from V and 0 bases from J; bases unmatched to any gene: 10. In germline, CDR1 is SGHRS, CDR2 YFSETQ. There are 17 residues in the CDR3. The CDR3 loop is CASSRPEGRDSYNEQFF. DNA of the CDR3: TGCGCCAGCAGCCGGCCAGAGGGGAGGGACTCCTACAATGAGCAGTTCTTC.

The rearrangement joins TRBV27 to TRBJ1-5; TRBD1 aligns across 7 bases. Germline loops: CDR1 MNHEY, CDR2 SMNVEV (reference sequence). The CDR3 is 14 amino acids. The J segment lost 9 bases and the V segment lost 2 bases, leaving 7 bases of the junction unmatched. CDR3 region: CASSLQGGGSPQHF. For the CDR3, the DNA is TGTGCCAGCAGTTTACAGGGGGGAGGATCGCCCCAGCATTTT.

The chain carries TRBV6-1 and TRBJ2-1; 8 nucleotides match TRBD2. Germline V lookup: CDR1 MNHNS, CDR2 SASEGT. This CDR3 contains 16 residues. Trimming cost V 2 bases and J 7 bases; bases outside gene matches: 10. CDR3 sequence: CASSEIGRGGGNEQFF. CDR3 nucleotide sequence: TGTGCCAGCAGTGAAATTGGTCGGGGGGGCGGGAATGAGCAGTTCTTC.

V usage is TRBV10-2 and J usage is TRBJ1-6; D not resolved. Germline values: CDR1 WSHSY, CDR2 SAAADI. Trimming cost V 3 bases and J 6 bases, with 3 bases left between them. The CDR3 loop spans 12 amino acids. CDR3: CASSEANSPLHF. The CDR3 DNA is TGCGCCAGCAGTGAAGCTAATTCACCCCTCCACTTT.

This chain uses TRBV6-5 with TRBJ1-5, with D tentatively TRBD1 (5 bases). V was shortened by 6 bases and J by 2 bases, with 11 bases between the two germline ends. The germline V gene has CDR1 MNHEY and CDR2 SVGAGI. The CDR3 is 14 residues long. CDR3: CASRTDSGNQPQHF. CDR3 coding DNA: TGTGCCAGCAGGACCGACAGCGGCAATCAGCCCCAGCATTTT.

The V and J genes are TRBV5-1 and TRBJ2-3, with 10 bases lining up with TRBD2. Trimming cost V 0 bases and J 2 bases; bases outside gene matches: 3. The CDR3 sequence is 16 residues long. CDR1 and CDR2 from the germline V gene are SGHRS and YFSETQ. CDR3 sequence (DNA): TGCGCCAGCAGCTTGGGGACTAGCGGTTACACAGATACGCAGTATTTT. Protein: CASSLGTSGYTDTQYF.

V and J are TRBV19 and TRBJ2-7; TRBD1 agrees at 11 bases. The V segment lost 5 bases and the J segment 12 bases; nucleotides outside the gene matches: 12. There are 14 residues in the CDR3. Germline lookup yields CDR1 LNHDA and CDR2 SQIVND (reference sequence). This CDR3 is CASSAERGTGGLYF. CDR3 bases: TGTGCCAGTAGTGCTGAAAGGGGGACAGGGGGACTGTACTTC.

The chain joins TRBV7-2 to TRBJ1-4; 7 bases are a match to TRBD1. Looked up from germline, CDR1 is SGHTA and CDR2 is FQGNSA. After removal of 4 bases from V and 10 bases from J, the junction contained 12 bases not matched to a gene. The CDR3 has 15 residues. The CDR3 sequence is CASSWRQGDRGKLFF. The CDR3 nucleotides read TGTGCCAGCAGCTGGAGACAGGGAGATAGGGGAAAACTGTTTTTT.

The chain uses TRBV9 and TRBJ2-1; 9 nucleotides line up with TRBD1. The CDR3 sequence is 16 residues long. Trimming at V came to 3 bases and at J to 7 bases, leaving 11 bases not matched to a gene. Germline-derived CDR1 and CDR2 are SGDLS and YYNGEE. CDR3 sequence (DNA): TGTGCCAGCAGCGAGGGACAGGGCCATGTCGGAAATGAGCAGTTCTTC. Its protein is CASSEGQGHVGNEQFF.

This clone was counted once. The chain recombines TRBV13 with TRBJ2-7; 11 bases map to TRBD1. Germline CDR1 reads PRHDT; CDR2 reads FYEKMQ (reference sequence). V gave up 1 base and J gave up 3 bases; unmatched junction bases: 11. This CDR3 has 18 residues. CDR3 region: CASSLAGTGGRENYEQYF. The CDR3 region has the DNA TGTGCCAGCAGCTTAGCCGGGACAGGGGGTCGGGAGAACTACGAGCAGTACTTC. The complete variable domain, with remaining parts taken from reference TRBV13 and TRBJ2-7, reads AAGVIQSPRHLIKEKRETATLKCYPIPRHDTVYWYQQGPGQDPQFLISFYEKMQSDKGSIPDRFSAQQFSDYHSELNMSSLELGDSALYFCASSLAGTGGRENYEQYFGPGTRLTVT.

This clone was seen a single time. J is TRBJ2-4 and V is TRBV12-1. TRBV12-1 is designated a pseudogene. This CDR3 region has 17 residues. The CDR3 DNA is TGTGCCAGCAGCTTTTACCCTCTAACACTAGCCAAAAACATTCAGTACTTC. Translating it yields CASSFYPLTLAKNIQYF.

J is TRBJ2-3 and V is TRBV5-4; 9 bases are a match to TRBD1. CDR1 and CDR2 (germline): SGHNT, YYREEE (reference sequence). The trim removed 5 bases at V and 5 bases at J, leaving 3 bases unmatched. The CDR3 sequence is 13 residues long. For the CDR3, the DNA is TGTGCCAGCAGGGGACAGGGTAAAGATACGCAGTATTTT. It codes for CASRGQGKDTQYF.

The chain uses TRBV19 and TRBJ2-5, with TRBD1 matching 9 bases. The CDR3 is 13 amino acids. From germline, CDR1 is LNHDA and CDR2 SQIVND (reference sequence). V dropped 5 bases and J dropped 7; count of bases not matched to a gene: 5. The CDR3 DNA reads as TGTGCCAGTAGTGGAACAGGGGGCGCGACCCAGTACTTC. Protein product: CASSGTGGATQYF.

This sequence joins TRBV5-1 and TRBJ1-6; TRBD1 agrees at 7 bases. V shed 4 bases and J 7 bases; nucleotides not matched to a gene: 14. Germline CDR1 reads SGHRS; CDR2 reads YFSETQ. There are 17 residues in the CDR3. As DNA, the CDR3 is TGCGCCAGCAGCACTTCGGCCACCGGGACAGAGAATTCACCCCTCCACTTT. This gives the protein CASSTSATGTENSPLHF.

The rearrangement joins TRBV20-1 to TRBJ2-1; 9 bases are shared with TRBD1. J gave up 7 bases and V 3 bases, and 4 bases lay outside the gene matches. The CDR3 consists of 13 residues. From germline, CDR1 is DFQATT and CDR2 SNEGSKA (reference sequence). Here the CDR3 DNA reads TGCAGTGCTAGTTCGGGACAGGGTAATGAGCAGTTCTTC. It encodes CSASSGQGNEQFF.

The V gene is TRBV9, the J gene TRBJ2-3; TRBD2 might be the D (5 bases). Trimming removed 3 bases from V and 5 bases from J, with 10 bases in between. The CDR3 totals 13 residues. Germline CDR1 and CDR2: SGDLS and YYNGEE. CDR3 DNA sequence: TGTGCCAGCAGCGGAGGGCGCGGAGATACGCAGTATTTT. This gives the protein CASSGGRGDTQYF. Supplemented by reference TRBV9 and TRBJ2-3, the full variable domain reads DSGVTQTPKHLITATGQRVTLRCSPRSGDLSVYWYQQSLDQGLQFLIQYYNGEERAKGNILERFSAQQFPDLHSELNLSSLELGDSALYFCASSGGRGDTQYFGPGTRLTVL.

The chain joins TRBV28 to TRBJ1-2; 8 nucleotides line up with TRBD1. CDR3 length equals 13 residues. Germline V gene lookup returns CDR1 MDHEN and CDR2 SYDVKM. V dropped 5 bases and J dropped 4; count of bases not matched to a gene: 3. The CDR3 DNA sequence: TGTGCCAGCAGTGGACAGGGCCTCTATGGCTACACCTTC. This encodes CASSGQGLYGYTF.

The chain links TRBV9 to TRBJ1-1; D unresolved. The CDR3 sequence is 15 residues long. Germline lookup yields CDR1 SGDLS and CDR2 YYNGEE. V gave up 0 bases and J gave up 0 bases, with 9 bases separating them. Here the CDR3 reads CASSVEEGMNTEAFF. CDR3 bases: TGTGCCAGCAGCGTAGAGGAGGGAATGAACACTGAAGCTTTCTTT. Looking up the rest from reference TRBV9 and TRBJ1-1 gives the full variable domain: DSGVTQTPKHLITATGQRVTLRCSPRSGDLSVYWYQQSLDQGLQFLIQYYNGEERAKGNILERFSAQQFPDLHSELNLSSLELGDSALYFCASSVEEGMNTEAFFGQGTRLTVV.

The chain joins TRBV10-3 to TRBJ1-5; D gene uncertain. Germline lookup yields CDR1 ENHRY and CDR2 SYGVKD. Trimming removed 0 bases at V and 0 bases at J, with 12 bases between. The CDR3 totals 17 residues. The CDR3 sequence is CAISESGSDDSNQPQHF. In DNA form, the CDR3 reads TGTGCCATCAGTGAGTCGGGGTCAGACGATAGCAATCAGCCCCAGCATTTT.

The gene calls are TRBV2 and TRBJ2-2; 10 nucleotides line up with TRBD2. CDR1 and CDR2 (germline): SNHLY, FYNNEI. V was pared by 2 bases and J by 7 bases, with 4 bases of the junction left unmatched. CDR3 length equals 15 residues. The CDR3, as DNA: TGTGCCAGCAGTGAAATCGGGACTAGCGTCGGGGAGCTGTTTTTT. Its translation: CASSEIGTSVGELFF.

This sequence joins TRBV10-3 and TRBJ1-3; tentative D call: TRBD1 (6 bases). The CDR3 is made up of 15 amino acids. Germline CDR1 is ENHRY and CDR2 is SYGVKD. Trimming left V 6 bases short and J 4 bases short, with 16 bases between. The chain's CDR3 is CAIRPSGALGNTIYF. CDR3 bases: TGTGCCATCAGACCTTCAGGGGCGCTCGGAAACACCATATATTTT.